The 2 T cell receptor beta chains below all came from one sample that was sequenced in a study of cytomegalovirus exposure and HLA in healthy donors (dated by TCRdb to about 2017). Receptors were amplified or captured by the immunoSEQ multiplex PCR assay. The multiplex PCR relied on a mix of 60 forward primers for TCR Vbeta segments and 13 reverse primers for TCR Jbeta segments. Drawn from immuneACCESS, this table holds only the in-frame rearrangements with V and J called that TCRdb kept. Clones are partly lost; checked studies trace under half to an unresolved V gene and leave the rest unexplained. The sample data list 40,000 to 55,000 clones, and around two thirds of these were observed just once. Approximately 3.5% of the sample goes to the ten largest clones. The sequenced sample was PBMCs. These receptors were collected from a woman younger than 45 in good health and CMV-seronegative.

This chain joins TRBV25-1 and TRBJ2-7, with D possibly TRBD1 on 5 matching bases. V lost 4 bases, J lost 3 bases, and 10 bases lay in between. CDR3 size: 13 residues. Germline V lookup: CDR1 MGHDK, CDR2 SYGVNS. The CDR3 loop reads CASSGQGNYEQYF. The CDR3 nucleotides are TGTGCCAGCAGTGGTCAGGGAAACTACGAGCAGTACTTC.

The V gene is TRBV2, the J gene TRBJ2-5; the D gene is possibly TRBD2 (6 bases). Germline values: CDR1 SNHLY, CDR2 FYNNEI. The CDR3 contains 14 residues. The V end was cut by 10 bases, the J end by 0 bases, with 15 bases between. CDR3 in amino acids: CATNRRLDQETQYF. CDR3 nucleotide sequence: TGTGCCACCAACCGGAGACTAGACCAAGAGACCCAGTACTTC.